A single sample is the source of the 16 T cell receptor beta chains below, sequenced in a study of CD8+CD57+ T cells in acquired aplastic anemia. Selection for sequencing was limited to patients who had shown CD8+CD57+ cell expansion by flow cytometry. TCR beta VDJ and CDR3 profiles were obtained from a genomic DNA template. TCRdb itself ran the reads through MiXCR, one entry per CDR3 protein. Among approximately 300,000 distinct CDR3 sequences listed, roughly 59% were seen once. The sequenced sample was sorted CD4+, CD8+, or CD8+CD57+ T cells (not recorded which) from PBMCs. All receptors derive from a human donor with aplastic anemia.

This clonotype was detected once. It is likely a read error, because the conserved phenylalanine at the end of the CDR3 is missing. The DNA is left out, because the CDR3 cannot be placed on it with certainty; the CDR3 is given as TCRdb lists it. The rearrangement links TRBV7-8 to TRBJ2-7; the table's TRBD1 call for D was not verified on the DNA. The CDR3 region is 9 residues in length, termini included. The V gene's germline CDR1 is SGHVS and CDR2 FQNEAQ. CDR3 sequence: CASSLGWGR.

This clonotype was observed a few times. CDR3 loop: CASSLESPRHSSYNSPLHF. In nucleotides, the CDR3 is TGTGCCAGCAGCTTAGAGTCGCCGCGACATAGCTCCTATAATTCACCCCTCCACTTT. The V and J genes are TRBV7-9 and TRBJ1-6; D remains ambiguous. From germline, CDR1 is SEHNR and CDR2 FQNEAQ (reference sequence). V was trimmed by 1 base and J by 0 bases, leaving 16 bases between them. This CDR3 has 19 residues.

This chain links TRBV7-9 with TRBJ2-1; possible D gene TRBD2, 5 bases. The V gene lost 8 bases and the J gene lost 1 base, with 6 bases spanning the gap. This CDR3 comprises 12 residues. Germline V gene lookup returns CDR1 SEHNR and CDR2 FQNEAQ (reference sequence). CDR3 DNA sequence: TGTGCCAGCGGGGAGTCCTACAATGAGCAGTTCTTC. Translating it yields CASGESYNEQFF.

Comment on this clonotype: Mismatch with germline at one junction end may stem from a read error. The chain has TRBV25-1 and TRBJ2-1; 14 bases are a match to TRBD2. This CDR3 is built from 16 residues. Germline V gives CDR1 MGHDK, CDR2 SYGVNS. In DNA, the CDR3 is TGTGCCTGCAGTGCTACTCGGACTAGCGGGGGGACTGAGCAGTTCTTC. As protein: CACSATRTSGGTEQFF.

This clonotype was counted at least ten times. The chain uses TRBV29-1 and TRBJ2-2; TRBD2 aligns across 7 bases. Germline assignment: CDR1 SQVTM and CDR2 ANQGSEA. The CDR3 has 14 residues. In DNA, the CDR3 is TGCAGTGCCCGGGGAGGGGTTAGCACCGGGGAGCTGTTTTTT. Protein sequence: CSARGGVSTGELFF.

In DNA, the CDR3 is TGTGCCATCGACGCCACCGGGACAGGGGGCAACTCCTATAATTCACCCCTCCACTTT. Its translation is CAIDATGTGGNSYNSPLHF. The rearrangement uses TRBV10-3 and TRBJ1-6, with 12 bases matching TRBD1. The CDR3 loop spans 19 amino acids. CDR1 and CDR2 (germline): ENHRY, SYGVKD. Trimming took 8 bases from V and 0 from J; bases not matched to a gene: 11.

J is TRBJ2-3 and V is TRBV10-1, with 8 bases that match TRBD2. Germline CDR1 and CDR2: WNHNN and SYGVQD (reference sequence). The ends lost 3 bases at V and 4 bases at J; junction bases unmatched: 9. The CDR3 runs to 16 residues. The CDR3 DNA reads TGCGCCAGCAGTGAAGGGCGGGGGGCCGAAGCAGATACGCAGTATTTT. This sequence encodes CASSEGRGAEADTQYF.

This chain links TRBV2 with TRBJ2-2; a possible D gene is TRBD2 (6 bases). Germline V gives CDR1 SNHLY, CDR2 FYNNEI. V was pared by 4 bases and J by 1 base, with 10 bases between. CDR3 length equals 15 residues. The CDR3 sequence is CASSGPSENTGELFF. The CDR3 DNA is TGTGCCAGCAGTGGCCCTAGCGAGAACACCGGGGAGCTGTTTTTT.

This clonotype was seen once. The chain links TRBV7-2 to TRBJ2-7; D is perhaps TRBD1 (6 bases). The J call is in doubt because the DNA end fits TRBJ2-5 better. The CDR3 covers 15 residues. Germline lookup yields CDR1 SGHTA and CDR2 FQGNSA. CDR3 residues: CASSPQGQVGETQYF. As DNA, the CDR3 is TGTGCCAGCAGCCCCCAGGGGCAGGTTGGTGAGACCCAGTACTTC.

The rearrangement links TRBV19 to TRBJ2-5; 7 bases align to TRBD2. Germline CDR1 LNHDA, CDR2 SQIVND (reference sequence). Unmatched junction bases numbered 7, after V lost 7 bases and J lost 5 bases. The CDR3 has 13 residues. CDR3 bases: TGTGCCAGTATGGGGACTAATCTGGAGACCCAGTACTTC. Residues: CASMGTNLETQYF.

This sequence joins TRBV20-1 and TRBJ2-7; D is possibly TRBD1 (6 bases). V was trimmed by 2 bases and J by 2 bases, leaving 19 bases between them. Germline V gene lookup returns CDR1 DFQATT and CDR2 SNEGSKA (reference sequence). The CDR3 covers 16 residues. CDR3 in amino acids: CSARLTDRDIPYEQYF. CDR3 coding DNA: TGCAGTGCTAGACTCACGGACCGGGACATCCCCTACGAGCAGTACTTC.

The V call is TRBV20-1, the J call TRBJ2-7, with D perhaps TRBD2 (6 bases). Per germline, CDR1 DFQATT and CDR2 SNEGSKA (reference sequence). The CDR3 contains 13 residues. V dropped 0 bases and J dropped 6 bases, with 12 bases sitting between them. The CDR3, as DNA: TGCAGTGCTAGAGACGGGAGCATAGGCGAGCAGTACTTC. Translated, it gives CSARDGSIGEQYF.

The chain has TRBV14 and TRBJ1-6; D call uncertain. This CDR3 spans 15 amino acids. The V and J ends lost 1 base and 3 bases respectively, with 7 bases between them. Germline V gene data show CDR1 as SGHDN and CDR2 as FVKESK. Here the CDR3 reads CASSQGALYNSPLHF. The CDR3 DNA is TGTGCCAGCAGCCAAGGGGCCCTCTATAATTCACCCCTCCACTTT.

The V call is TRBV9, the J call TRBJ1-5; D is uncertain. This CDR3 is built from 14 residues. Trimming left V 4 bases short and J 4 bases short, with 12 bases between. CDR1 is SGDLS and CDR2 is YYNGEE in the germline V gene. CDR3 in amino acids: CASSSGGANQPQHF. The CDR3 DNA is TGTGCCAGCAGCTCCGGAGGAGCAAATCAGCCCCAGCATTTT.

The chain is built from TRBV27 and TRBJ1-2; D is uncertain. The ends were cut back, 5 bases at V and 8 bases at J, with 15 bases in the middle. The length of the CDR3 is 13 residues. Germline CDR1 is MNHEY and CDR2 is SMNVEV (reference sequence). Written as DNA, the CDR3 is TGTGCCAGCAGTCCCGCAGCTGTGGAAGGCTACACCTTC. It is translated as CASSPAAVEGYTF.

This clonotype came up a few times. The chain couples TRBV9 to TRBJ2-3; no clear D. This CDR3 comprises 15 residues. Germline V CDR1 and CDR2: SGDLS, YYNGEE. With 0 bases removed from V and 0 bases from J, the gap between germline ends came to 8 bases. The CDR3 is CASSVGVTSTDTQYF. CDR3 in DNA: TGTGCCAGCAGCGTAGGCGTCACCAGCACAGATACGCAGTATTTT.